The clone carrying this T cell receptor beta chain was detected a few times. Its antigen remains unknown. The germline gives CDR1 MNHNS, CDR2 SASEGT. The V and J ends lost 2 bases and 4 bases, in that order; junction bases with no gene match: 2. CDR3 size: 15 residues. The data were taken from a study of cytomegalovirus exposure and HLA in healthy donors. PCR employed 60 Vbeta and 13 Jbeta primers. Only in-frame clones appear in the TCRdb table, and some are missing; sequencing was by immunoSEQ multiplex PCR. Of around 150,000 clones listed, approximately 80% are singletons. Whole-study results and caveats: Being productive about 87% or about 30% of the time was typical of most TCR beta V segments in an earlier analysis.

V usage is TRBV6-1 and J usage is TRBJ2-3, with 11 bases aligning to TRBD1. Sample: PBMCs. The source is a man aged 25-45 years in good health and CMV-seronegative. The CDR3 loop reads CASSERTGGADTQYF. Here the CDR3 DNA reads TGTGCCAGCAGTGAAAGGACAGGGGGCGCAGATACGCAGTATTTT.